The sequence of this T cell receptor beta chain was determined in a study of shared clonotypes between healthy human individuals. CD45RO-negative cells were positively selected for CCR7, leaving out terminally differentiated effector memory CD45RA+ cells. Only in-frame clones appear in the TCRdb table, and some are missing; sequencing was by immunoSEQ multiplex PCR. Here the sample spans some 2,100,000 clones, about 92% being singletons. This TCR was sampled from a man between 18 and 29 years old in good health. Some clones in this sample may be carry-over from other donors' samples. The sample consisted of naive CD8+ T cells from PBMCs.

CDR3 in amino acids: CASSYQKTGGDEQYF. CDR3 sequence (DNA): TGTGCCAGCAGTTACCAGAAGACAGGGGGGGACGAGCAGTACTTC. The chain combines TRBV6-5 with TRBJ2-7; TRBD1 aligns across 9 bases. Germline V lookup: CDR1 MNHEY, CDR2 SVGAGI. The CDR3 contains 15 residues. The ends lost 2 bases at V and 5 bases at J; junction bases unmatched: 7.